This T cell receptor beta chain was sequenced in a study of shared clonotypes between healthy human individuals. Study-level background: Per donor, CD8 memory used one plate, CD8 naive used two, CD4 memory used three and CD4 naive used three.

As for this clone: The target antigen is unknown.

The table came from immunoSEQ multiplex PCR; TCRdb's copy has only in-frame clones and leaves some out. The sample contains about 1.5 million clones, 98% of which appear only once. The study drew its donors from healthy HIV-negative adults without recent acute infections or vaccinations. Memory CD4+ cells were the fraction left after CD45RA+ naive selection. Germline V gene lookup returns CDR1 MGHRA and CDR2 YSYEKL. The CDR3 has 14 residues. Deletions cut 3 bases from V and 5 bases from J, with 12 bases between. Overall study findings and caveats: Among donors, the sharing of clonotypes was expected to be influenced by sequencing depth.

The sequence was obtained from a man younger than 40 in good health. The source material was naive CD4+ T cells sorted from blood. Noted subset: CD45RA+ positively selected. This chain joins TRBV4-1 and TRBJ2-3; D perhaps matches TRBD1 (5 bases). CDR3 protein: CASSQAWTQDTQYF. CDR3 DNA: TGCGCCAGCAGCCAGGCGTGGACACAAGATACGCAGTATTTT.